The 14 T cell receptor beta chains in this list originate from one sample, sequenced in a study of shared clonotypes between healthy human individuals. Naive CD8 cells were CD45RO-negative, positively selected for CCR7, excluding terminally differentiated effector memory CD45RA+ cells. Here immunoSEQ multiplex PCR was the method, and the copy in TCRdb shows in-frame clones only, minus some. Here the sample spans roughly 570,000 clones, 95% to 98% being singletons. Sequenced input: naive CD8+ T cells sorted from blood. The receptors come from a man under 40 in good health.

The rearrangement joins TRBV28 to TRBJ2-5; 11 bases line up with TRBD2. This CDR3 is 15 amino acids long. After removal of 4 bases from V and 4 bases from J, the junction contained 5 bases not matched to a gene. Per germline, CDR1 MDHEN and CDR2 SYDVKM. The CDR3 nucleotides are TGTGCCAGCAGTTCAACTAGCGGGAGCCCAGAGACCCAGTACTTC. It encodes CASSSTSGSPETQYF.

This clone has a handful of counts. This chain's CDR3 is CSVERASGGYTF. The CDR3 nucleotides read TGCAGCGTTGAACGGGCCTCAGGCGGCTACACCTTC. This chain links TRBV29-1 with TRBJ1-2; no clear D. V was cut by 2 bases and J by 8 bases, with 12 bases left in between. The CDR3 contains 12 residues. CDR1 and CDR2 from the germline V gene are SQVTM and ANQGSEA.

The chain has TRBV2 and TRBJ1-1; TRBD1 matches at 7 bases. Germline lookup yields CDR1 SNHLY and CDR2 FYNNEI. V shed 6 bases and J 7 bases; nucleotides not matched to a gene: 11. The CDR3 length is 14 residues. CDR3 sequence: CASSEFPGTDEAFF. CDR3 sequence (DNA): TGTGCCAGCAGCGAATTCCCGGGGACAGATGAAGCTTTCTTT.

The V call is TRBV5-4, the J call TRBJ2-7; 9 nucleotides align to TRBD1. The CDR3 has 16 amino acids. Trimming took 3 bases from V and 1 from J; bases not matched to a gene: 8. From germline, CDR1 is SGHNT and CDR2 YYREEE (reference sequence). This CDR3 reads CASSSAGQGQSYEQYF. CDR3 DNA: TGTGCCAGCAGCTCCGCTGGACAGGGGCAATCCTACGAGCAGTACTTC.

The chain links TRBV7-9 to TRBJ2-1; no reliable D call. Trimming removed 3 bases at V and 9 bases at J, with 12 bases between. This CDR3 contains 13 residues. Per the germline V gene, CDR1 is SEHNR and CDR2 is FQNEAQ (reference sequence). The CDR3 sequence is CASSFANRGEQFF. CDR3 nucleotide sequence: TGTGCCAGCAGCTTTGCCAACCGAGGTGAGCAGTTCTTC.

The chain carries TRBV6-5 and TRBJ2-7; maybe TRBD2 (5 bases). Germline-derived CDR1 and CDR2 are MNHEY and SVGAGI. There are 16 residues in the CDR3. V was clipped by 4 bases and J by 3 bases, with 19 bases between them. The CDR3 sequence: CASSFPPEATSYEQYF. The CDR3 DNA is TGTGCCAGCAGTTTCCCTCCGGAGGCAACTAGCTACGAGCAGTACTTC.

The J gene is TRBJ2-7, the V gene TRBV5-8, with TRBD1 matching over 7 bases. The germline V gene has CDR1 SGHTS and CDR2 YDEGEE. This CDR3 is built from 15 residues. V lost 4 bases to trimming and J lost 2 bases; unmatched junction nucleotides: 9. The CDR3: CASSPRDSSTYEQYF. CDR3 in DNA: TGTGCCAGCAGCCCACGGGACAGCAGCACCTACGAGCAGTACTTC.

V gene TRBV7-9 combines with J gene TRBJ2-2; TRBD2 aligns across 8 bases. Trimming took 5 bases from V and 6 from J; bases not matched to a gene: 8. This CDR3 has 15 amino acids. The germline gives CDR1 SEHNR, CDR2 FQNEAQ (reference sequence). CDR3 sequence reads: CASSAIAGPAGELFF. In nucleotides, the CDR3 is TGTGCCAGCAGCGCTATAGCGGGACCGGCCGGGGAGCTGTTTTTT.

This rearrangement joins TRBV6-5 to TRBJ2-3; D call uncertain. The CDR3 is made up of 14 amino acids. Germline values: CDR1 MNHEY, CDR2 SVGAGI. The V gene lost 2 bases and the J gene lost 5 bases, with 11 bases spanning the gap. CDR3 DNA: TGTGCCAGCAGTTACGGTCCGGGCGAAGATACGCAGTATTTT. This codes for CASSYGPGEDTQYF.

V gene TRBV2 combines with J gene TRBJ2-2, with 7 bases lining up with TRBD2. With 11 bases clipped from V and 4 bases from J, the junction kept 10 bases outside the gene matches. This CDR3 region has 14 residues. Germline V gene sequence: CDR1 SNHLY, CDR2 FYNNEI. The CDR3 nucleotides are TGTGCCGTATCAGCGGGAATAACCACCGGGGAGCTGTTTTTT. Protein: CAVSAGITTGELFF.

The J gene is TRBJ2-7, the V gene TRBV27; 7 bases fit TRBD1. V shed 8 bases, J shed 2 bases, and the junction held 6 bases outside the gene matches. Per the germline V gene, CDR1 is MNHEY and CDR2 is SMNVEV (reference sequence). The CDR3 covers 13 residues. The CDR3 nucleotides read TGTGCCAGCCAACAGGGGTTAACCTACGAGCAGTACTTC. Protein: CASQQGLTYEQYF.

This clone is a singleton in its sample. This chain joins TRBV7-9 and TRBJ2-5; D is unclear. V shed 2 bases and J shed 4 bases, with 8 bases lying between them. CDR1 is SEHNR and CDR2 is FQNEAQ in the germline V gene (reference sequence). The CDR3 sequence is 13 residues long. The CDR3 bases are TGTGCCAGCAGCTTACGGCCTTCAGAGACCCAGTACTTC. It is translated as CASSLRPSETQYF.

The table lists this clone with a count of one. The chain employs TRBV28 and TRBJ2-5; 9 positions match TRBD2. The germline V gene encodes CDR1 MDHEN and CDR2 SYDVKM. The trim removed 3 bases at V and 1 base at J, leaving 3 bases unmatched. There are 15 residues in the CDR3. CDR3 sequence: CASSFGREGQETQYF. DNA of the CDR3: TGTGCCAGCAGTTTTGGGCGGGAGGGCCAAGAGACCCAGTACTTC.

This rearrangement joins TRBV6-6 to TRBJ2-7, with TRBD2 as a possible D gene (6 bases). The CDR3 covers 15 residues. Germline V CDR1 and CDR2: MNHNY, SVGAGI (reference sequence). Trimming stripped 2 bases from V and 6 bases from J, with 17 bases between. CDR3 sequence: CASSYLGTPGREQYF. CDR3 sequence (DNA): TGTGCCAGCAGTTACCTCGGGACTCCAGGACGCGAGCAGTACTTC.